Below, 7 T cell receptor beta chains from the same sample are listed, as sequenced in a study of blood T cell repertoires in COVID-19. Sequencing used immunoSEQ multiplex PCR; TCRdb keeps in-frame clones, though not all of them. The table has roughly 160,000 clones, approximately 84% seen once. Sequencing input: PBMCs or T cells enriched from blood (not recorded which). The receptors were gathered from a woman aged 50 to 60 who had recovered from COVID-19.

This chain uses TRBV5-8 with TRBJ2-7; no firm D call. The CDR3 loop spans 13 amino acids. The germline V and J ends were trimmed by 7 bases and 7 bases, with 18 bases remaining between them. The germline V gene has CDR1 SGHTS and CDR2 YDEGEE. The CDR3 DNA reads TGTGCCAGCGGGTATGGGCAGACGGATGAGCAGTACTTC. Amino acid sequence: CASGYGQTDEQYF.

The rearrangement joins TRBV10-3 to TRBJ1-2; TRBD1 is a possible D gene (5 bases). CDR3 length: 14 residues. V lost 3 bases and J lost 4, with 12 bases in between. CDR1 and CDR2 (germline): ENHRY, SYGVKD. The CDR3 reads CAISEGSGIYGYTF. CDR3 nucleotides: TGTGCCATCAGTGAAGGGTCAGGGATCTATGGCTACACCTTC.

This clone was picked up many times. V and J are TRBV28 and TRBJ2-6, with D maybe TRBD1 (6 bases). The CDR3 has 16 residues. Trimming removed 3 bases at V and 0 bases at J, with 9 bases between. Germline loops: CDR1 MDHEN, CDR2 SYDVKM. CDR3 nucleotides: TGTGCCAGCAGTTTGGGGGACAACTCTGGGGCCAACGTCCTGACTTTC. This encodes CASSLGDNSGANVLTF.

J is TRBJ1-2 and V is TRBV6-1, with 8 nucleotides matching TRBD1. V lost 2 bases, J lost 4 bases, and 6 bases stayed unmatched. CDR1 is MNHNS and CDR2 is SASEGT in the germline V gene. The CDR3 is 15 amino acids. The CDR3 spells CASSELAGGVYGYTF. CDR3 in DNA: TGTGCCAGCAGTGAATTAGCAGGGGGCGTCTATGGCTACACCTTC.

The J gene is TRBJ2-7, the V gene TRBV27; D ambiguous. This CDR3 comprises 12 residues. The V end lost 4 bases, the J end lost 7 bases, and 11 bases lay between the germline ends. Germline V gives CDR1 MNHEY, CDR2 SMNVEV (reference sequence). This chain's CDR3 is CASSSPSGEQYF. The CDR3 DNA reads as TGTGCCAGCAGTTCTCCGTCCGGGGAGCAGTACTTC.

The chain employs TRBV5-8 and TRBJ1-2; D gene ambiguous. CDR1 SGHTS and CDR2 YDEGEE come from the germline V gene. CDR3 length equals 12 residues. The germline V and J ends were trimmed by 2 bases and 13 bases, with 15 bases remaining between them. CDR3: CASSFGLRGATF. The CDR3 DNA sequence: TGTGCCAGCAGCTTCGGTCTGAGAGGTGCCACCTTC.

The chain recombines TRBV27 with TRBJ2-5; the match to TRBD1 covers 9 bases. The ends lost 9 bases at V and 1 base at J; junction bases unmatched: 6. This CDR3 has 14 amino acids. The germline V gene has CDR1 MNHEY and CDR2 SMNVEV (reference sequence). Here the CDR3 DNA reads TGTGCCAGTTCGGACAGGGGAGTCCAAGAGACCCAGTACTTC. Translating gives CASSDRGVQETQYF.